This T cell receptor beta chain was retrieved from a study of blood T cell repertoires in COVID-19. The wider study: Samples came from the United States, Italy and Spain, spanning acute and convalescent COVID-19. T cells, B-cell-depleted T cells, or PBMCs provided the cDNA or gDNA that served as material.

Source study methods: Estimation of nucleated cell counts relied on the amplification of reference gene primers. Libraries were prepared by immunoSEQ multiplex PCR; TCRdb keeps only in-frame clonotypes and omits some of them. The DNA gave D and trimming, while V, J and clone size come from that table. Of approximately 230,000 clones in the sample, around 88% were seen once. Enrolment of Seattle patients took place during active infection, and they were followed longitudinally. The CDR3 is 16 amino acids. The V and J ends lost 2 bases and 0 bases, in that order; junction bases with no gene match: 4. CDR1 is LGHNT, CDR2 FRNRAP, per germline.

The chain links TRBV12-5 to TRBJ1-3, with TRBD1 matching over 7 bases. The receptor was derived from a woman in her 30s with COVID-19, enrolled during active disease. The material sequenced was peripheral blood. CDR3 coding DNA: TGTGCTAGTGGTTTGAGGACAGGTATCTCTGGAAACACCATATATTTT. Its protein is CASGLRTGISGNTIYF. The variable domain in full, completed from reference TRBV12-5 and TRBJ1-3, reads DARVTQTPRHKVTEMGQEVTMRCQPILGHNTVFWYRQTMMQGLELLAYFRNRAPLDDSGMPKDRFSAEMPDATLATLKIQPSEPRDSAVYFCASGLRTGISGNTIYFGEGSWLTVV.